This TCR beta chain was retrieved from a study of T cells expressing NK-cell markers. Looking at the study overall: Of eight sequenced donors, seven were HCMV-seropositive and one HCMV-seronegative.

The study, taken as a whole, reports: Also leading the CD3+CD56-NKG2C+ fraction in several donors were these clonotypes. Six of the donors carried dominant NKG2C+ clonotypes that took up about 1.0-7.5% of their CD8+ T cells.

The CDR3 is 15 residues long. About this clonotype: Its antigen is unknown.

TCR beta libraries carry UMIs added by 5'RACE template switching. TCRdb re-called the 5' RACE reads and catalogs CDR3 proteins one per entry, DNA excluded. Its table lists 350,000 to 500,000 distinct CDR3 sequences. This receptor was identified in a woman aged 18 to 75 in good health. The rearrangement uses TRBV12-3 or TRBV12-4 and TRBJ2-1; TCRdb names TRBD2, which stays unverified in the absence of DNA. Sequencing input: blood T cells: a sorted CD56 or NKG2C T cell subset, CD4+ or CD8+ T cells, or bulk PBMC T cells (not recorded which). CDR3 residues: CASSPSPGGYNEQFF.